A selection of T cell receptor beta chains follows, all from one sample in a study of human T cells and chemical hapten exposure. TCRdb used MiXCR to reprocess the RACE reads, holding one entry per CDR3 protein. The repertoire has 380,000 or so distinct CDR3 sequences, 5% to 6.5% of them found once; the top ten carry roughly 8.2%. The source material was whole blood, sampled in connection with sensitization to the hapten diphenylcyclopropenone (DPC). The receptors derive from a woman in her late teens or twenties with alopecia areata. Some clones in this sample may be carry-over from other donors' samples. CDR3s include the opening cysteine and the closing phenylalanine or tryptophan. The order of the fields is D gene, V gene, J gene, CDR3 protein. A D gene is named only where the DNA matches it firmly.

.	TRBV7-9	TRBJ2-7	CASSFVLGGSSYEQYF
TRBD1	TRBV27	TRBJ2-1	CASSSKQGRYNEQFF
.	TRBV7-6	TRBJ1-3	CASSLVSNTIYF
TRBD1	TRBV7-4	TRBJ2-3	CASSQQGRTDTQYF
TRBD1	TRBV3-1	TRBJ1-2	CASSQEGTGTGGGYTF
.	TRBV4-1	TRBJ2-3	CASSQDPSRGRTESRYTDTQYF
.	TRBV29-1	TRBJ1-1	CSVESERQLNTEAFF
TRBD2	TRBV5-6	TRBJ2-3	CASSLWRGGRDTQYF
.	TRBV28	TRBJ2-7	CATNGWGTYEQYF
.	TRBV29-1	TRBJ1-2	CSVERWGLYGYTF
.	TRBV15	TRBJ1-3	CATSRDLDLNRVSGNTIYF
.	TRBV4-3	TRBJ2-7	CASSQDAEAYEQYF
TRBD1	TRBV18	TRBJ2-3	CASSLTGPTDTQYF
.	TRBV24-1	TRBJ2-3	CATSDSFRGPTDTQYF
.	TRBV20-1	TRBJ2-7	CSAELGTNYEQYF
.	TRBV2	TRBJ1-6	CASIRAQGNSPLHF
TRBD2	TRBV6-2/TRBV6-3	TRBJ2-7	CASSESGTSGTYEQYF
.	TRBV6-2/TRBV6-3	TRBJ1-1	CASSWFGTEAFF
.	TRBV7-9	TRBJ2-3	CASSTGRSSTDTQYF
TRBD2	TRBV3-1	TRBJ2-5	CASSPTRTSGDQETQYF
.	TRBV12-3/TRBV12-4	TRBJ2-3	CASSLRTLSTDTQYF
.	TRBV20-1	TRBJ2-7	CSAREVPSRTYEQYF
.	TRBV7-2	TRBJ2-3	CASSRQRTDTQYF
.	TRBV12-3/TRBV12-4	TRBJ1-4	CASSLNGSRGKLFF
.	TRBV10-3	TRBJ1-1	CAISESHGGTEAFF
TRBD1	TRBV15	TRBJ2-3	CATSGGQAFTDTQYF
.	TRBV18	TRBJ1-5	CASSPPQSRGQQPQHF
.	TRBV3-1	TRBJ2-3	CASSQADTDTQYF
TRBD1	TRBV12-3/TRBV12-4	TRBJ2-7	CASTGDRFYEQYF
TRBD1	TRBV6-2/TRBV6-3	TRBJ1-5	CASNRDRGSLGNQPQHF
.	TRBV6-6	TRBJ2-3	CASSYEGLQYF
TRBD1	TRBV28	TRBJ1-4	CASSLGTGGEKLFF
.	TRBV15	TRBJ2-1	CATSRLRGSPGRNEQFF
.	TRBV15	TRBJ2-7	CATSRDLADGGDEQYF
.	TRBV4-1	TRBJ1-5	CASSQDNREHQPQHF
TRBD2	TRBV6-6	TRBJ2-5	CASSPTTSGGETQYF
TRBD2	TRBV9	TRBJ2-6	CASSPQWGLAGAGANVLTF
TRBD1	TRBV12-3/TRBV12-4	TRBJ1-5	CASSRDRRTSNQPQHF
.	TRBV7-6	TRBJ2-2	CASSGRQGGTGELFF
.	TRBV3-1	TRBJ2-7	CASSPKASYEQYF
.	TRBV12-3/TRBV12-4	TRBJ1-2	CASSKGGDYGYTF
.	TRBV11-2	TRBJ1-1	CASSRRGVMNTEAFF
TRBD1	TRBV6-4	TRBJ2-3	CASSARTGGGTDTQYF
.	TRBV6-2/TRBV6-3	TRBJ2-5	CASSYSSNQETQYF
.	TRBV7-2	TRBJ1-4	CASSPRRVEGGELFF
.	TRBV12-3/TRBV12-4	TRBJ1-2	CASSPRGANGYTF
TRBD1	TRBV4-1	TRBJ2-6	CASSHRDRGVSGANVLTF
.	TRBV6-1	TRBJ2-3	CASSEERVDTQYF
.	TRBV7-9	TRBJ1-1	CASSWGGLNTEAFF
.	TRBV5-1	TRBJ2-7	CASSLAGTDEQYF
TRBD1	TRBV20-1	TRBJ1-4	CSAQGTGGSEKLFF
.	TRBV12-3/TRBV12-4	TRBJ2-7	CASKLMAGADEQYF
.	TRBV7-2	TRBJ1-2	CASSLAPRVTNYGYTF
TRBD2	TRBV27	TRBJ2-1	CASRSPAGVNEQFF
.	TRBV5-1	TRBJ2-1	CASSPRTGRYYNEQFF
.	TRBV5-6	TRBJ1-3	CASSLTGFGNTIYF
.	TRBV9	TRBJ1-6	CASSVLGGPVHF